Detailed here is one TCR beta chain. Libraries were prepared by immunoSEQ multiplex PCR; TCRdb keeps only in-frame clonotypes and omits some of them. The data show some 74,000 clones, with 80% to 95% seen just once and 2% to 3% held by the top ten. These data are taken from a study of blood T cell repertoires in COVID-19. The germline gives CDR1 SNHLY, CDR2 FYNNEI. Unmatched junction bases numbered 9, after V lost 7 bases and J lost 3 bases. CDR3 size: 15 residues. The chain combines TRBV2 with TRBJ2-1, with 7 bases matching TRBD2. This sequence originates from a man between 50 and 59 years old with COVID-19, enrolled during active disease. The specimen was peripheral blood. The CDR3 sequence is CASIGYLAVYNEQFF. The CDR3 DNA reads as TGTGCCAGCATCGGTTACCTAGCGGTCTACAATGAGCAGTTCTTC. The complete variable domain, with remaining parts taken from reference TRBV2 and TRBJ2-1, reads EPEVTQTPSHQVTQMGQEVILRCVPISNHLYFYWYRQILGQKVEFLVSFYNNEISEKSEIFDDQFSVERPDGSNFTLKIRSTKLEDSAMYFCASIGYLAVYNEQFFGPGTRLTVL.